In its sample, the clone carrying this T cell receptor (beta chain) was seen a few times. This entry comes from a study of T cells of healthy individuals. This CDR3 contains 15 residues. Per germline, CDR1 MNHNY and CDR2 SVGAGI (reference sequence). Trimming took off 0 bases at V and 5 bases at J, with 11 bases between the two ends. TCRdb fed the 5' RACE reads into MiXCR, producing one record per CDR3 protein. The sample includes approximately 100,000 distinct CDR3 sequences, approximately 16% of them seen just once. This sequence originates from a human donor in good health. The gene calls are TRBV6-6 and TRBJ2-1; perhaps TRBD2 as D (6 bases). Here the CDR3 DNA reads TGTGCCAGCAGTTACTCCGGGACTTCTAACAATGAGCAGTTCTTC. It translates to CASSYSGTSNNEQFF.